The TCR beta chain under discussion was sequenced for a study of vaccination effects on CD4 cells after COVID-19. Overall study context: The study obtained samples from a couple of convalescent patients 16 days and one week before vaccination. Broader study findings: Convalescent patients were scarce in the study, and it lacked early post-infection timepoints.

With regard to this clone: No antigen is known for it.

Expansion of antigen-specific CD4+ T cells with viral peptide pools was carried out by the ViraFEST assay before sequencing. A roughly 10-day culture period preceded the isolation of CD4+ T cells. According to PCR results, the person was infected with SARS-CoV-2 between March and December 2020. After 1.8 million or so PBMC were placed in each well, they were cultured with approximately 10 IU/ml IL-2 and roughly 10 ug/ml peptides. A half-volume exchange with IL-2 medium occurred on days 3 and 7. The CDR3 length is 15 residues. From germline, CDR1 is KGHSH and CDR2 LQKENI. V was cut by 0 bases and J by 13 bases, with 19 bases left in between. Here immunoSEQ multiplex PCR was the method, and the copy in TCRdb shows in-frame clones only, minus some. The sample yields fewer than 25,000 clones, 70% to 85% seen once.

This rearrangement joins TRBV18 to TRBJ1-3; tentative D call: TRBD1 (6 bases). The source is a human donor who had a prior SARS-CoV-2 infection. Material: CD4+ T cells from PBMCs cultured with a peptide pool, obtained before COVID-19 vaccination. This chain's CDR3 is CASSPPSQGISPIYF. Here the CDR3 DNA reads TGTGCCAGCTCACCACCGTCACAGGGAATTTCCCCTATATATTTT.